This is a list of T cell receptor beta chains from one sample in a study of post-analysis software for immune sequencing data. MiXCR was run by TCRdb on the PCR reads, yielding one entry per CDR3 protein. The data show approximately 180,000 distinct CDR3 sequences, approximately 31% seen once. Input material: blood. These TCRs come from a girl between 5 and 17 years old with multiple sclerosis. Both conserved end residues are part of each CDR3. A D gene is named only where the DNA matches it firmly. Where a row states a size, it is once, few, many or the class of an expanded clone; other rows omit it.

.	TRBV15	TRBJ1-5	TRBD1	CATSSDRVQPQHF	TGTGCCACCAGCAGCGACAGGGTCCAGCCCCAGCATTTT
.	TRBV7-2	TRBJ2-7	TRBD1	CASSLRTGLTYEQYF	TGTGCCAGCAGCTTGAGGACAGGGCTTACCTACGAGCAGTACTTC
many	TRBV7-9	TRBJ2-1	.	CASSTRASRTEFF	TGTGCCAGCAGCACTAGGGCCTCCCGAACGGAGTTCTTC
many	TRBV9	TRBJ2-7	TRBD2	CASSPAGGPNHEQYF	TGTGCCAGCAGCCCCGCGGGAGGGCCTAACCACGAGCAGTACTTC
.	TRBV29-1	TRBJ1-2	TRBD1	CSVGPGQGDYYGYTF	TGCAGCGTGGGGCCGGGACAGGGAGACTACTACGGCTACACCTTC
many	TRBV27	TRBJ2-7	.	CASSSLRQVGEQYF	TGTGCCAGCAGTTCCCTGCGCCAGGTGGGGGAGCAGTACTTC
.	TRBV5-1	TRBJ2-3	.	CASSLSSAGAGDTQYF	TGCGCCAGCAGCCTCTCTTCGGCGGGGGCGGGGGATACGCAGTATTTT
.	TRBV11-1	TRBJ2-1	.	CASRVGTGHLNEQFF	TGTGCCAGCAGGGTCGGTACGGGACACCTCAATGAGCAGTTCTTC
.	TRBV12-5	TRBJ2-1	.	CASGPPGVDEQFF	TGTGCTAGTGGTCCCCCCGGGGTCGATGAGCAGTTCTTC
.	TRBV6-1	TRBJ1-1	.	CASISGLWDYTEAFF	TGTGCCAGCATCTCCGGGCTCTGGGACTACACTGAAGCTTTCTTT
many	TRBV29-1	TRBJ2-1	TRBD2	CSVQAGGPYNEQFF	TGCAGCGTTCAAGCGGGAGGGCCCTACAATGAGCAGTTCTTC
.	TRBV20-1	TRBJ2-7	TRBD2	CSARLAGDRNEQYF	TGCAGTGCTAGACTAGCGGGAGATCGGAACGAGCAGTACTTC
many	TRBV24-1	TRBJ2-5	TRBD1	CATGDRYQETQYF	TGTGCCACCGGGGACAGGTACCAAGAGACCCAGTACTTC
.	TRBV20-1	TRBJ1-5	.	CSARGRTAVSQPQHF	TGCAGTGCTAGAGGGCGGACTGCTGTAAGTCAGCCCCAGCATTTT
many	TRBV20-1	TRBJ2-7	TRBD2	CSASPTGGPYEQYF	TGCAGTGCCTCCCCGACGGGAGGGCCTTACGAGCAGTACTTC
many	TRBV2	TRBJ2-1	.	CASSDLNEQFF	TGTGCCAGCAGTGATCTCAATGAGCAGTTCTTC
many	TRBV7-6	TRBJ2-1	.	CASSSSGEGVSEQFF	TGTGCCAGCAGCTCCTCAGGGGAGGGTGTAAGTGAGCAGTTCTTC
few	TRBV18	TRBJ2-3	.	CASSPPTLGDTQYF	TGTGCCAGCTCACCACCGACGTTAGGGGATACGCAGTATTTT
few	TRBV7-9	TRBJ2-2	.	CASSSTSNTGELFF	TGTGCCAGCAGCTCGACATCGAACACCGGGGAGCTGTTTTTT
.	TRBV20-1	TRBJ2-3	TRBD2	CSASTASGDWTDTQYF	TGCAGTGCTAGTACGGCTAGCGGGGATTGGACGGATACGCAGTATTTT
many	TRBV6-6	TRBJ2-7	.	CASSYSGAGGSWEQYF	TGTGCCAGCAGTTACTCGGGAGCTGGCGGCAGTTGGGAGCAGTACTTC
many	TRBV10-3	TRBJ2-7	.	CAISAMVLGSGAYEQYF	TGTGCCATCAGTGCAATGGTACTTGGGAGCGGAGCCTACGAGCAGTACTTC
few	TRBV7-3	TRBJ2-1	TRBD2	CASSSLAGGYNEQFF	TGTGCCAGCAGCTCACTAGCGGGGGGATACAATGAGCAGTTCTTC
many	TRBV9	TRBJ2-3	TRBD1	CASSVEGATDTQYF	TGTGCCAGCAGCGTAGAGGGGGCAACAGATACGCAGTATTTT
.	TRBV3-1	TRBJ2-6	TRBD2	CASGQFSGITTGANVLTF	TGTGCCAGCGGCCAGTTTAGCGGGATTACTACCGGGGCCAACGTCCTGACTTTC
few	TRBV28	TRBJ2-7	.	CASCRTGPYEQYF	TGTGCCAGCTGTCGCACCGGACCCTACGAGCAGTACTTC
.	TRBV7-3	TRBJ2-7	.	CASSLEVASYNEQYF	TGTGCCAGCAGCTTAGAGGTAGCGAGCTACAATGAGCAGTACTTC
many	TRBV4-1	TRBJ2-7	.	CASSQDGGTIYEQYF	TGCGCCAGCAGCCAAGATGGCGGTACTATCTACGAGCAGTACTTC
few	TRBV12-3/TRBV12-4	TRBJ1-1	.	CASGGYPDEAFF	TGTGCCAGCGGCGGATACCCGGATGAAGCTTTCTTT
.	TRBV7-9	TRBJ1-2	TRBD1	CASSYSETGTNYGYTF	TGTGCCAGCAGCTACTCAGAGACAGGGACTAACTATGGCTACACCTTC
.	TRBV29-1	TRBJ1-1	TRBD1	CSVRDSLSTEAFF	TGCAGCGTCCGGGACAGCTTGTCCACTGAAGCTTTCTTT
.	TRBV7-6	TRBJ2-1	.	CASSLDDYNEQFF	TGTGCCAGCAGCTTAGACGATTACAATGAGCAGTTCTTC
few	TRBV10-3	TRBJ2-7	.	CAISGPRDEQYF	TGTGCCATCAGTGGCCCTCGAGACGAGCAGTACTTC
few	TRBV5-6	TRBJ2-3	TRBD2	CASSQTSGTRTDTQYF	TGTGCCAGCAGCCAGACTAGCGGGACTCGCACAGATACGCAGTATTTT
many	TRBV20-1	TRBJ2-5	.	CSARPERETQYF	TGCAGTGCTAGGCCCGAGCGGGAGACCCAGTACTTC
.	TRBV2	TRBJ1-1	.	CASTAEVNTEAFF	TGTGCCAGCACTGCGGAGGTGAACACTGAAGCTTTCTTT
many	TRBV7-9	TRBJ2-7	.	CASSPVLGYEQYF	TGTGCCAGCAGCCCCGTTCTCGGCTACGAGCAGTACTTC
.	TRBV5-1	TRBJ2-1	TRBD2	CASSKTSGSPEQFF	TGCGCCAGCAGTAAAACTAGCGGGAGTCCTGAGCAGTTCTTC
.	TRBV10-1	TRBJ2-1	.	CASSGNQYNEQFF	TGCGCCAGCAGTGGGAATCAGTACAATGAGCAGTTCTTC
many	TRBV7-9	TRBJ1-4	.	CASSGGAATNEKLFF	TGTGCCAGCAGCGGAGGGGCTGCGACTAATGAAAAACTGTTTTTT
many	TRBV6-5	TRBJ2-1	TRBD2	CASRSSGSGGEQFF	TGTGCCAGCAGGTCTAGCGGGAGTGGTGGTGAGCAGTTCTTC
many	TRBV12-3/TRBV12-4	TRBJ2-7	.	CASRLGAGGTYEQYF	TGTGCCAGCAGATTGGGGGCAGGCGGGACCTACGAGCAGTACTTC
.	TRBV18	TRBJ1-4	.	CASSVTEATNEKLFF	TGTGCCAGCTCGGTTACGGAAGCAACTAATGAAAAACTGTTTTTT
few	TRBV2	TRBJ2-7	TRBD2	CASRSGGLAYEQYF	TGTGCCAGCAGATCCGGGGGGTTGGCCTACGAGCAGTACTTC
.	TRBV28	TRBJ2-7	TRBD2	CASSPLTSGGTYERYF	TGTGCCAGCAGTCCCCTTACTAGCGGGGGCACCTACGAGCGGTACTTC
many	TRBV10-1	TRBJ2-1	TRBD2	CASSESIFLAGENEQFF	TGCGCCAGCAGTGAGTCAATCTTCTTAGCGGGAGAGAATGAGCAGTTCTTC